Following are 10 T cell receptor beta chains from one sample sequenced in a study of blood T cell repertoires in COVID-19. Using immunoSEQ multiplex PCR, the repertoire was profiled, and TCRdb retains in-frame clones only, with some absent. This table holds 220,000 or so clones, 80% found once. Sequencing was carried out using peripheral blood. Receptors originate from a woman aged 70-85 years with acute or convalescent COVID-19.

This rearrangement joins TRBV20-1 to TRBJ2-2, with 9 nucleotides matching TRBD2. The germline gives CDR1 DFQATT, CDR2 SNEGSKA (reference sequence). The length of the CDR3 is 14 residues. The CDR3 here is CSASRLADTGELFF. DNA of the CDR3: TGCAGCGCAAGTCGACTAGCGGACACCGGGGAGCTGTTTTTT.

The rearrangement joins TRBV5-1 to TRBJ2-2; TRBD2 matches at 13 bases. This CDR3 has 16 amino acids. Looked up from germline, CDR1 is SGHRS and CDR2 is YFSETQ. After removal of 4 bases from V and 5 bases from J, the junction contained 5 bases not matched to a gene. The CDR3 is CASSEPGLAGTGELFF. The CDR3 DNA sequence: TGCGCCAGCAGCGAACCGGGACTAGCGGGAACCGGGGAGCTGTTTTTT.

The chain has TRBV20-1 and TRBJ2-5; 9 bases agree with TRBD2. The CDR3 runs to 18 residues. Germline V lookup: CDR1 DFQATT, CDR2 SNEGSKA (reference sequence). Germline trimming cut 3 bases from V and 5 bases from J; bases unmatched to any gene: 19. CDR3 DNA: TGCAGTGCTAGTGCTTTGGACCTAGCGGGACCCGTGGACGAGACCCAGTACTTC. Its translation: CSASALDLAGPVDETQYF.

This chain joins TRBV2 and TRBJ2-1, with TRBD2 matching 14 bases. There are 15 residues in the CDR3. V dropped 7 bases and J dropped 7; count of bases not matched to a gene: 6. Germline loops: CDR1 SNHLY, CDR2 FYNNEI. CDR3 DNA sequence: TGTGCCAGCAACCGACTAGCGGGAGGGCAGAATGAGCAGTTCTTC. Amino acids: CASNRLAGGQNEQFF.

The chain is built from TRBV4-2 and TRBJ1-2; tentatively, D is TRBD1 (5 bases). The germline V and J ends were trimmed by 1 base and 3 bases, with 9 bases remaining between them. Germline loops: CDR1 LGHNA, CDR2 YNFKEQ. The CDR3 totals 14 residues. In DNA form, the CDR3 reads TGTGCCAGCAGCCAAGTCGGGGGGGACTATGGCTACACCTTC. Amino acids: CASSQVGGDYGYTF.

The chain is built from TRBV7-6 and TRBJ2-5; 7 positions match TRBD2. Germline lookup yields CDR1 SGHVS and CDR2 FNYEAQ. The CDR3 totals 16 residues. The V gene end was trimmed by 0 bases and the J gene end by 5 bases; junction bases not matched to a gene: 9. The CDR3 coding sequence is TGTGCCAGCAGCTTAGCCCCAGCGGGAAGGATGGAGACCCAGTACTTC. Translation gives CASSLAPAGRMETQYF.

The V call is TRBV6-5, the J call TRBJ1-3; 7 nucleotides agree with TRBD1. This CDR3 is built from 15 residues. Germline trimming cut 0 bases from V and 1 base from J; bases unmatched to any gene: 0. Germline V gene data show CDR1 as MNHEY and CDR2 as SVGAGI. The CDR3 nucleotides read TGTGCCAGCAGTTACTCGACAGGGTCTGGAAACACCATATATTTT. It yields the protein CASSYSTGSGNTIYF.

The rearrangement uses TRBV6-4 and TRBJ2-7, with D perhaps matching TRBD1 (5 bases). CDR3 length equals 12 residues. CDR1 is MRHNA, CDR2 SNTAGT, per germline. Trimming took off 5 bases at V and 6 bases at J, with 11 bases between the two ends. CDR3 in DNA: TGTGCCAGCAGTATCAGGGTGCGCGAGCAGTACTTC. This sequence encodes CASSIRVREQYF.

The chain combines TRBV5-6 with TRBJ2-4, with a weak D call TRBD1 (5 bases). The CDR3 consists of 17 residues. The germline V gene encodes CDR1 SGHDT and CDR2 YYEEEE. Trimming pared 2 bases from V and 0 bases from J, leaving 15 bases between. CDR3 nucleotide sequence: TGTGCCAGCAGCTTACAGGACGCTCTACTAGCCAAAAACATTCAGTACTTC. Amino acid sequence: CASSLQDALLAKNIQYF.

The chain couples TRBV19 to TRBJ1-1; 11 nucleotides line up with TRBD1. The CDR3 runs 15 residues. The V gene's germline CDR1 is LNHDA and CDR2 SQIVND (reference sequence). The V segment lost 6 bases and the J segment 3 bases; nucleotides outside the gene matches: 6. The CDR3 reads CASSGQGAIYTEAFF. CDR3 bases: TGTGCCAGTAGCGGACAGGGGGCTATCTACACTGAAGCTTTCTTT.